A selection of T cell receptor beta chains follows, all from one sample in a study of monozygotic twins with inflammatory bowel disease. TCRdb processed the 5' RACE reads again and assigns one entry to each CDR3 protein, with no DNA. Recorded for this sample: some 170,000 distinct CDR3 sequences. Sequencing was done on a sample of blood. These receptors all come from a human donor with ulcerative colitis or Crohn's disease, or a healthy co-twin of an affected twin (not recorded which). CDR3s include the opening cysteine and the closing phenylalanine or tryptophan.

TRBJ2-5,TRBV11-3,CASSLDPAGVGETQYF
TRBJ1-5,TRBV6-2/TRBV6-3,CASSTYGNNQPQHF
TRBJ2-3,TRBV28,CASSPLLTDTQYF
TRBJ2-6,TRBV7-8,CASSLVVGSGANVLTF
TRBJ2-7,TRBV28,CASSLLLAGGTSYEQYF
TRBJ2-7,TRBV5-1,CASSRTGEGPYEQYF
TRBJ2-7,TRBV9,CASSRDLGRASGNYEQYF
TRBJ2-3,TRBV5-1,CASSKGQAPLDTDTQYF
TRBJ1-6,TRBV20-1,CSARDRISNSPLHF
TRBJ2-5,TRBV7-8,CASSIGVETQYF
TRBJ2-2,TRBV7-9,CASSLEGATGELFF
TRBJ2-7,TRBV5-1,CASSFQGASEQYF
TRBJ1-1,TRBV20-1,CSARDWGLGRGTEAFF
TRBJ2-4,TRBV7-2,CASSLLPGQGDIQYF
TRBJ2-5,TRBV5-1,CASSRFGREEGETQYF
TRBJ2-3,TRBV6-5,CASSYSGFYGDTQYF
TRBJ2-3,TRBV5-4,CASSGDRTSTDTQYF
TRBJ2-1,TRBV20-1,CSASRGTSGYNEQFF
TRBJ2-3,TRBV11-2,CASSLGGGRDTQYF
TRBJ2-2,TRBV2,CASSEARRDGELFF
TRBJ2-3,TRBV7-9,CASSPERGPTDTQYF
TRBJ2-1,TRBV5-6,CASILRPGGNEQFF
TRBJ1-6,TRBV30,CACQGVGSPLHF
TRBJ1-5,TRBV20-1,CGRGPATANQPQHF
TRBJ1-5,TRBV7-9,CASSRTGTEGSPQHF
TRBJ2-7,TRBV28,CASSPGTSESYEQYF
TRBJ2-1,TRBV18,CASSPGRGLQNEQFF
TRBJ1-2,TRBV28,CAILSRGQNYGYTF
TRBJ2-7,TRBV5-6,CASSPASSYEQYF
TRBJ2-2,TRBV12-3/TRBV12-4,CASSFKGQRMVTGELFF
TRBJ2-3,TRBV4-3,CASSQEDITDTQYF
TRBJ1-6,TRBV3-1,CASSLIAGARNSPLHF
TRBJ2-4,TRBV12-3/TRBV12-4,CASTLGGIAKNIQYF
TRBJ2-3,TRBV6-5,CASSYDRVRDTRYF
TRBJ1-5,TRBV6-1,CASSEKGTGRLRWPQHF
TRBJ2-1,TRBV12-3/TRBV12-4,CASSLPSGWGDEQFF
TRBJ1-3,TRBV12-3/TRBV12-4,CASSSGYGRPGNTIYF
TRBJ2-2,TRBV5-1,CASSPHRTANTGELFF